This T cell receptor (beta chain) was recorded in a study of cytomegalovirus exposure and HLA in healthy donors. Healthy bone marrow donors formed the donor group. This clone was counted a few times. The primer mix had 60 Vbeta and 13 Jbeta primers. The protocol was immunoSEQ multiplex PCR, while the TCRdb copy is restricted to in-frame clones and leaves out a portion. Altogether about 98,000 clones are present, approximately 70% being singletons, with the ten largest covering 2% to 2.5%. The CDR3 extends over 15 amino acids. The V and J ends lost 6 bases and 0 bases respectively, with 14 bases between them. The V gene's germline CDR1 is MDHEN and CDR2 SYDVKM.

This TCR derives from a man aged 45-65 years in good health and CMV-seronegative. The sample consisted of PBMCs. V usage is TRBV28 and J usage is TRBJ1-1, with D maybe TRBD1 (6 bases). The DNA for the CDR3 is TGTGCCAGCAGACCGCCGGACAGCATGAACACTGAAGCTTTCTTT. Amino acid sequence: CASRPPDSMNTEAFF. The full variable domain, completed using reference TRBV28 and TRBJ1-1, is DVKVTQSSRYLVKRTGEKVFLECVQDMDHENMFWYRQDPGLGLRLIYFSYDVKMKEKGDIPEGYSVSREKKERFSLILESASTNQTSMYLCASRPPDSMNTEAFFGQGTRLTVV.